Below, one TCR beta chain is given with its context. Here immunoSEQ multiplex PCR was the method, and the copy in TCRdb shows in-frame clones only, minus some. The data show approximately 93,000 clones, with almost 90% seen just once and around 2.1% held by the top ten. The data derive from a study of blood T cell repertoires in COVID-19. Overall study context: The study drew acute and convalescent COVID-19 samples from the United States, Italy and Spain.

The Seattle patients, enrolled during active infection, were followed longitudinally. This CDR3 is built from 14 residues. The ends were cut back, 5 bases at V and 1 base at J, with 11 bases in the middle. Germline V gene data show CDR1 as LNHDA and CDR2 as SQIVND (reference sequence). The rearrangement joins TRBV19 to TRBJ1-1, with TRBD1 as a possible D gene (6 bases). The receptor's source is a man in his fifties or sixties with COVID-19, enrolled during active disease. The specimen sequenced was peripheral blood. Here the CDR3 DNA reads TGTGCCAGTAGTCAGCGGACAGAGAACACTGAAGCTTTCTTT. It specifies CASSQRTENTEAFF.